These 14 T cell receptor beta chains were all obtained from the same sample, sequenced in a study of T-cell memory formation after mild COVID-19. TCRdb independently ran MiXCR on the 5' RACE reads; one entry per CDR3 protein. The sample has over 300,000 distinct CDR3 sequences, approximately 22% seen once. Sequences were obtained from PBMCs or a T cell subset sorted from them (not recorded which). The source of these receptors is a man aged 18 to 30 who had mild COVID-19 (a few samples of this study predate the infection). Cell type and time point are not known.

The rearrangement joins TRBV7-9 to TRBJ2-7; no clear D. The V end was cut by 8 bases, the J end by 3 bases, with 8 bases between. The germline V gene encodes CDR1 SEHNR and CDR2 FQNEAQ (reference sequence). CDR3 length equals 11 residues. The CDR3 loop is CASGQVYEQYF. Written as DNA, the CDR3 is TGTGCCAGCGGGCAGGTCTACGAGCAGTACTTC.

The rearrangement links TRBV2 to TRBJ2-1; 8 bases are a match to TRBD1. V dropped 4 bases and J dropped 10; count of bases not matched to a gene: 6. The germline CDR1 and CDR2 sequences are SNHLY and FYNNEI. This CDR3 comprises 13 residues. DNA for the CDR3: TGTGCCAGCAGTGGGACAGGGTTCACCGAGCAGTTCTTC. Translated: CASSGTGFTEQFF.

This clonotype was picked up a small number of times. The J gene is TRBJ1-2, the V gene TRBV12-3 or TRBV12-4, with TRBD1 as a possible D gene (5 bases). The CDR3 spans 14 residues. Trimming removed 4 bases at V and 2 bases at J, with 11 bases between. The CDR3 reads CASSSPGPNYGYTF. In nucleotides, the CDR3 is TGTGCCAGCAGTTCTCCGGGACCAAACTATGGCTACACCTTC.

V usage is TRBV7-2 and J usage is TRBJ2-7; the D is unclear. This CDR3 region has 14 residues. The germline gives CDR1 SGHTA, CDR2 FQGNSA. Trimming took off 4 bases at V and 3 bases at J, with 13 bases between the two ends. The CDR3 loop is CASSYDPRGYEQYV. The CDR3 region has the DNA TGTGCCAGCAGCTATGACCCCCGTGGCTACGAGCAGTACGTC.

V gene TRBV10-2 combines with J gene TRBJ1-2; possibly TRBD1 for D (6 bases). V lost 6 bases and J lost 5, with 13 bases in between. The CDR3 loop spans 13 amino acids. CDR1 and CDR2 (germline): WSHSY, SAAADI. CDR3 protein: CASRRTESYGYTF. DNA of the CDR3: TGCGCCAGCAGGCGGACAGAAAGTTATGGCTACACCTTC.

The rearrangement uses TRBV6-2 or TRBV6-3 and TRBJ2-2; D is possibly TRBD2 (6 bases). V was clipped by 6 bases and J by 4 bases, with 12 bases between them. CDR3 length: 14 amino acids. Germline CDR1 and CDR2: MNHEY and SVGEGT. The CDR3 protein is CASRRREITGELFF. Written as DNA, the CDR3 is TGTGCCAGCAGAAGGCGGGAAATCACCGGGGAGCTGTTTTTT.

This chain uses TRBV20-1 with TRBJ1-4, with 7 nucleotides matching TRBD1. The germline CDR1 and CDR2 sequences are DFQATT and SNEGSKA (reference sequence). The CDR3 spans 12 residues. The CDR3 loop reads CSARGDSEKLFF. CDR3 DNA sequence: TGCAGCGCACGCGGGGACAGCGAAAAACTGTTTTTT.

V and J are TRBV15 and TRBJ1-1; D uncertain. This CDR3 has 15 amino acids. Deletions cut 1 base from V and 4 bases from J, with 13 bases between. Germline CDR1 LNHNV, CDR2 YYDKDF (reference sequence). The CDR3: CATSRVRRLITEAFF. CDR3 DNA: TGTGCCACCAGCAGAGTTCGGCGGTTAATCACTGAAGCTTTCTTT. The full variable domain, in which reference TRBV15 and TRBJ1-1 provide the parts outside the CDR3, is DAMVIQNPRYQVTQFGKPVTLSCSQTLNHNVMYWYQQKSSQAPKLLFHYYDKDFNNEADTPDNFQSRRPNTSFCFLDIRSPGLGDTAMYLCATSRVRRLITEAFFGQGTRLTVV.

This clonotype was seen only a few times. The chain couples TRBV4-3 to TRBJ1-1, with TRBD1 as a possible D gene (6 bases). Germline CDR1 reads LGHNA; CDR2 reads YSLEER. CDR3 length equals 14 residues. V lost 0 bases to trimming and J lost 4 bases, with 9 bases between them. The CDR3 protein is CASSQEGRGTEAFF. The DNA of the CDR3 is TGCGCCAGCAGCCAAGAGGGCAGGGGCACTGAAGCTTTCTTT.

This clonotype was observed a handful of times. The rearrangement uses TRBV12-3 or TRBV12-4 and TRBJ2-1; D may correspond to TRBD1 or TRBD2 (5 bases each). The CDR3 covers 15 residues. Trimming took off 4 bases at V and 2 bases at J, with 12 bases between the two ends. This chain's CDR3 is CASSSGTDAYNEQFF. The CDR3 bases are TGTGCCAGCAGTTCCGGGACCGATGCCTACAATGAGCAGTTCTTC.

This chain links TRBV2 with TRBJ2-2; tentatively, D is TRBD1 (5 bases). The CDR3 length is 15 residues. Trimming pared 2 bases from V and 4 bases from J, leaving 11 bases between. Germline V gene lookup returns CDR1 SNHLY and CDR2 FYNNEI. The CDR3 sequence is CASSEQGSATGELFF. The CDR3 DNA sequence: TGTGCCAGCAGTGAACAGGGCTCCGCCACCGGGGAGCTGTTTTTT.

With regard to this clonotype: Mismatch with germline at one junction end may stem from a read error. The chain carries TRBV20-1 and TRBJ1-4; TRBD1 matches at 7 bases. The CDR3 runs to 14 residues. Germline loops: CDR1 DFQATT, CDR2 SNEGSKA (reference sequence). CDR3 coding DNA: TGCAGCGCTACTACAGGGGAGGCTAATGAAAAACTGTTTTTT. As protein: CSATTGEANEKLFF.

The CDR3 DNA reads TGTGCCAGCAGCTTAGGGGGGGCAGGGGAAAAACTGTTTTTT. Its translation: CASSLGGAGEKLFF. This chain uses TRBV7-2 with TRBJ1-4; D perhaps matches TRBD1 (6 bases). The V end lost 1 base, the J end lost 8 bases, and 11 bases lay between the germline ends. The CDR3 totals 14 residues. The germline gives CDR1 SGHTA, CDR2 FQGNSA.

This clonotype has only a few counts. This chain joins TRBV7-2 and TRBJ2-7, with a tentative D call TRBD2 (6 bases). Germline CDR1 SGHTA, CDR2 FQGNSA. V lost 4 bases to trimming and J lost 3 bases, with 13 bases between them. This CDR3 contains 14 residues. This CDR3 reads CASSSRDGYYEQYF. CDR3 in DNA: TGTGCCAGCAGCTCGCGGGACGGGTACTACGAGCAGTACTTC. Variable domain in full (rest from reference TRBV7-2 and TRBJ2-7): GAGVSQSPSNKVTEKGKDVELRCDPISGHTALYWYRQSLGQGLEFLIYFQGNSAPDKSGLPSDRFSAERTGGSVSTLTIQRTQQEDSAVYLCASSSRDGYYEQYFGPGTRLTVT.